The rows below give T cell receptor beta chains drawn from one sample of a study of blood T cells in healthy people across ages. TCRdb re-derived calls from the 5' RACE reads in MiXCR, one entry per CDR3 protein. The sample holds 1.5 million to 2 million distinct CDR3 sequences, about two fifths seen once. The sample was blood. All receptors derive from a human donor in good health. Each CDR3 is given with its conserved first and last residue. A D gene is named only where the DNA matches it firmly. Rows may omit the clone size; those that give it use once, few, many or a size class.

NA | NA | TRBJ2-1 | TRBV18 | CASSQRGLRFF | TGTGCCAGCTCACAGCGAGGACTACGGTTCTTC
NA | NA | TRBJ2-1 | TRBV2 | CASGDGGARNEQFF | TGTGCCAGCGGAGACGGGGGCGCGAGAAATGAGCAGTTCTTC
NA | TRBD2 | TRBJ2-3 | TRBV13 | CASSFIAGGPTDTQYF | TGTGCCAGCAGCTTCATAGCGGGTGGGCCCACAGATACGCAGTATTTT
NA | NA | TRBJ2-3 | TRBV24-1 | CATSGPGSSTDTQYF | TGTGCCACCAGTGGTCCGGGATCCAGCACAGATACGCAGTATTTT
once | TRBD1 | TRBJ2-7 | TRBV5-1 | CASSLAGQGIGAYEQYF | TGCGCCAGCAGCTTGGCCGGACAGGGTATTGGGGCCTACGAGCAGTACTTC
NA | NA | TRBJ2-1 | TRBV29-1 | CSVHEEPGQECNEQFF | TGCAGCGTTCATGAAGAGCCGGGGCAGGAGTGCAATGAGCAGTTCTTC
NA | NA | TRBJ2-3 | TRBV20-1 | CSARSDTQYF | TGCAGTGCTAGGTCAGATACGCAGTATTTT
NA | TRBD2 | TRBJ2-5 | TRBV13 | CASSSRTSGDETQYF | TGTGCCAGCAGCTCGAGGACTAGCGGGGATGAGACCCAGTACTTC
NA | NA | TRBJ1-3 | TRBV20-1 | CSAPGTEGNTIYF | TGCAGTGCCCCCGGGACCGAAGGAAACACCATATATTTT
NA | TRBD1 | TRBJ1-6 | TRBV4-2 | CASSPGDRHRYSPLHF | TGTGCCAGCAGCCCTGGGGACAGACACCGTTATTCACCCCTCCACTTT
NA | NA | TRBJ2-7 | TRBV6-1 | CAGSEWQSYEQYF | TGTGCCGGCAGTGAGTGGCAGTCCTACGAGCAGTACTTC
few | NA | TRBJ1-6 | TRBV6-5 | CASSYSTDSNSPLHF | TGTGCCAGCAGTTACTCGACAGATTCCAATTCACCCCTCCACTTT